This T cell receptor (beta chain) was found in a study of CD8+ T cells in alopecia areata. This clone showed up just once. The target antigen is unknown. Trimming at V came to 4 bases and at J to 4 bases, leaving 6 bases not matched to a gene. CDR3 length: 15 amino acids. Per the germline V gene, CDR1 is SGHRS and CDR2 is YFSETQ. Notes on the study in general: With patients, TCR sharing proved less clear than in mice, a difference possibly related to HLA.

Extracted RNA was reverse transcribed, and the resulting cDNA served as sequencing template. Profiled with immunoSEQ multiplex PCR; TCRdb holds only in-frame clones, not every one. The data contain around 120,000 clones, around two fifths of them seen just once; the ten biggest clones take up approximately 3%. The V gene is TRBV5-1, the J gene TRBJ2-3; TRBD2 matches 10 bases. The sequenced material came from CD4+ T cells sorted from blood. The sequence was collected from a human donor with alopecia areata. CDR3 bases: TGCGCCAGCAGCACAATAGCGGGGGGCCCAGATACGCAGTATTTT. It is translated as CASSTIAGGPDTQYF.